The 18 T cell receptor beta chains below were found in one sample sequenced in a study of low-dose radiotherapy and immunotherapy resistance in tumors. The sample's time point: after trial treatment. The treatment is: LDRT plus nivolumab, ipilimumab, low-dose cyclophosphamide and aspirin (RACIN trial). Primers used for first-strand cDNA, a TRAV- and TRBV-specific set, covered both alpha and beta chains. An approximately 19-cycle PCR with a constant-region primer and V-primer adapter amplified TCRs. TCRdb passed the reads through MiXCR, listing each CDR3 protein once. The sample lists about 100,000 distinct CDR3 sequences, under 25% occurring once. The sequenced sample was PBMCs, obtained after low-dose radiotherapy plus immunotherapy. The receptors shown here come from a male donor with prostate cancer.

Ten or more counts support this clonotype. This chain joins TRBV18 and TRBJ2-1; 9 bases line up with TRBD2. Per germline, CDR1 KGHSH and CDR2 LQKENI. This CDR3 comprises 15 residues. V was pared by 3 bases and J by 8 bases, with 8 bases of the junction left unmatched. Written as DNA, the CDR3 is TGTGCCAGCTCACCGACGCTAGCGGGGTGGGATGAGCAGTTCTTC. Translated, it gives CASSPTLAGWDEQFF.

This clonotype was counted ten times or more. The chain is built from TRBV6-5 and TRBJ2-5; TRBD2 is a possible D gene (6 bases). The germline gives CDR1 MNHEY, CDR2 SVGAGI. The CDR3 runs to 13 residues. V lost 7 bases and J lost 1, with 10 bases in between. The CDR3 loop is CASTPGLQETQYF. The CDR3 coding sequence is TGTGCCAGCACCCCGGGACTCCAAGAGACCCAGTACTTC.

CDR3 amino acids: CASASPGDHTDTQYF. In DNA, the CDR3 is TGTGCCTCCGCCTCCCCCGGGGACCACACAGATACGCAGTATTTT. The chain couples TRBV24-1 to TRBJ2-3; tentatively, D is TRBD1 or TRBD2 (5 bases each). Trimming took 12 bases from V and 2 from J, leaving 20 bases between them. Looked up from germline, CDR1 is KGHDR and CDR2 is SFDVKD. This CDR3 region has 15 residues.

The V and J genes are TRBV20-1 and TRBJ2-4; 10 bases align to TRBD2. CDR3 length equals 15 residues. The J segment lost 5 bases and the V segment lost 0 bases, leaving 4 bases of the junction unmatched. CDR1 DFQATT and CDR2 SNEGSKA come from the germline V gene (reference sequence). CDR3 nucleotides: TGCAGTGCTAGAGATAGCGGGGGGATCCAAAACATTCAGTACTTC. As protein: CSARDSGGIQNIQYF.

The chain carries TRBV7-9 and TRBJ1-1; 9 nucleotides agree with TRBD1. The trim removed 3 bases at V and 7 bases at J, leaving 3 bases unmatched. This CDR3 contains 13 residues. Germline V CDR1 and CDR2: SEHNR, FQNEAQ (reference sequence). The CDR3 DNA reads as TGTGCCAGCAGCTTGGACAGGGGTGTTGAAGCTTTCTTT. It codes for CASSLDRGVEAFF.

This clonotype came up many times. The V call is TRBV27, the J call TRBJ1-1; a weak D match, TRBD1 (6 bases). Germline-derived CDR1 and CDR2 are MNHEY and SMNVEV (reference sequence). With 5 bases removed from V and 7 bases from J, the gap between germline ends came to 14 bases. This CDR3 comprises 13 residues. The DNA for the CDR3 is TGTGCCAGCAGTAGGGGGGGGTTTTATGAAGCTTTCTTT. Amino acid sequence: CASSRGGFYEAFF.

Ten or more counts support this clonotype. The chain recombines TRBV4-2 with TRBJ2-7, with D perhaps TRBD1 or TRBD2 (5 bases each). This CDR3 comprises 17 residues. Trimming shortened V by 1 base and J by 4 bases, and 20 bases separated the two germline ends. CDR1 and CDR2 (germline): LGHNA, YNFKEQ. The CDR3 is CASSQVSGGELRYEQYF. The CDR3 DNA reads TGTGCCAGCAGCCAAGTTAGTGGGGGAGAACTCAGATACGAGCAGTACTTC.

This clonotype was counted many times. V is TRBV19 and J is TRBJ1-4; the D is unclear. V lost 5 bases, J lost 7 bases, and 17 bases lay in between. From germline, CDR1 is LNHDA and CDR2 SQIVND (reference sequence). CDR3 size: 15 residues. For the CDR3, the DNA is TGTGCCAGTAGTCCCACTCGGGCTTCTGTTGAAAAACTGTTTTTT. It codes for CASSPTRASVEKLFF.

This clonotype was found many times. The chain couples TRBV7-9 to TRBJ1-6; the match to TRBD1 covers 8 bases. Per the germline V gene, CDR1 is SEHNR and CDR2 is FQNEAQ (reference sequence). The CDR3 loop spans 17 amino acids. After removal of 4 bases from V and 7 bases from J, the junction contained 12 bases not matched to a gene. In DNA, the CDR3 is TGTGCCAGCAGCTCTCGCGTCCCGGGACAGGCAAATTCACCCCTCCACTTT. Protein product: CASSSRVPGQANSPLHF.

This clonotype has ten or more counts. The chain couples TRBV19 to TRBJ2-2; D is possibly TRBD1 or TRBD2 (5 bases each). The CDR3 loop spans 16 amino acids. Germline V gene lookup returns CDR1 LNHDA and CDR2 SQIVND (reference sequence). The ends were cut back, 3 bases at V and 6 bases at J, with 17 bases in the middle. The CDR3 here is CASSMGRVGTAGELFF. CDR3 DNA sequence: TGTGCCAGTAGTATGGGCAGGGTTGGGACCGCCGGGGAGCTGTTTTTT.

This clonotype showed up many times. The V and J genes are TRBV7-2 and TRBJ2-3; TRBD2 might be the D (5 bases). This CDR3 has 14 residues. CDR1 is SGHTA and CDR2 is FQGNSA in the germline V gene. Trimming shortened V by 5 bases and J by 3 bases, and 12 bases separated the two germline ends. As DNA, the CDR3 is TGTGCCAGCAGCAACGGACTCGTGACAGATACGCAGTATTTT. Translation: CASSNGLVTDTQYF.

This rearrangement joins TRBV5-4 to TRBJ1-6; a possible D gene is TRBD1 (6 bases). CDR3 length equals 15 residues. V lost 3 bases and J 8 bases, leaving 15 bases between the germline ends. Germline V CDR1 and CDR2: SGHNT, YYREEE (reference sequence). The CDR3 bases are TGTGCCAGCAGCTCCGGGACACAGAGGGATTCACCCCTCCACTTT. It translates to CASSSGTQRDSPLHF.

The table lists this clonotype with many counts. The chain couples TRBV13 to TRBJ1-1; 12 bases map to TRBD1. Trimming at V came to 4 bases and at J to 1 base, leaving 7 bases not matched to a gene. Germline V gene data show CDR1 as PRHDT and CDR2 as FYEKMQ (reference sequence). This CDR3 spans 17 amino acids. CDR3 nucleotide sequence: TGTGCCAGCAGCTCAACCCGGGACAGGGGGCCGAACACTGAAGCTTTCTTT. It is translated as CASSSTRDRGPNTEAFF.

This clonotype was detected ten times or more. The rearrangement uses TRBV7-8 and TRBJ1-5; 7 bases map to TRBD1. The V gene's germline CDR1 is SGHVS and CDR2 FQNEAQ. CDR3 length equals 15 residues. The V segment lost 1 base and the J segment 7 bases; nucleotides outside the gene matches: 7. The CDR3 sequence: CASSLDPRGGQPQHF. CDR3 nucleotides: TGTGCCAGCAGCTTAGACCCCAGGGGGGGGCAGCCCCAGCATTTT.

Ten or more counts support this clonotype. V and J are TRBV7-9 and TRBJ2-4, with 8 positions matching TRBD2. Trimming took 5 bases from V and 8 from J; bases not matched to a gene: 11. CDR1 is SEHNR and CDR2 is FQNEAQ in the germline V gene (reference sequence). The length of the CDR3 is 15 residues. The CDR3 bases are TGTGCCAGCAGCCCAGCCGGGGGGGGCGGAGACATTCAGTACTTC. Amino acid sequence: CASSPAGGGGDIQYF.

This clonotype was recorded at least ten times. The V and J genes are TRBV7-9 and TRBJ1-3, with TRBD1 matching over 7 bases. This CDR3 is 16 amino acids long. CDR1 and CDR2 from the germline V gene are SEHNR and FQNEAQ (reference sequence). J was trimmed by 3 bases and V by 1 base; bases with no gene match: 6. CDR3: CASSLEPGGSGNTIYF. The DNA of the CDR3 is TGTGCCAGCAGCTTAGAACCAGGGGGAAGTGGAAACACCATATATTTT.

There are many counts of this clonotype. This chain connects TRBV11-2 to TRBJ2-4; no clear D. V was shortened by 5 bases and J by 3 bases, with 11 bases between the two germline ends. This CDR3 has 14 residues. Looked up from germline, CDR1 is SGHAT and CDR2 is FQNNGV. CDR3 amino acids: CASSPRKGKNIQYF. In nucleotides, the CDR3 is TGTGCCAGCAGCCCCCGGAAGGGCAAAAACATTCAGTACTTC.

This clonotype showed up many times. V usage is TRBV6-2 or TRBV6-3 and J usage is TRBJ2-7, with TRBD1 identical over 8 bases. Losses at the gene ends were 5 bases for V and 5 bases for J; bases not matched to a gene: 14. CDR1 is MNHEY and CDR2 is SVGEGT in the germline V gene. This CDR3 region has 16 residues. CDR3 sequence (DNA): TGTGCCAGCAGTACCCGAGCCGGGACAGGACGCGACGAGCAGTACTTC. The encoded protein is CASSTRAGTGRDEQYF.